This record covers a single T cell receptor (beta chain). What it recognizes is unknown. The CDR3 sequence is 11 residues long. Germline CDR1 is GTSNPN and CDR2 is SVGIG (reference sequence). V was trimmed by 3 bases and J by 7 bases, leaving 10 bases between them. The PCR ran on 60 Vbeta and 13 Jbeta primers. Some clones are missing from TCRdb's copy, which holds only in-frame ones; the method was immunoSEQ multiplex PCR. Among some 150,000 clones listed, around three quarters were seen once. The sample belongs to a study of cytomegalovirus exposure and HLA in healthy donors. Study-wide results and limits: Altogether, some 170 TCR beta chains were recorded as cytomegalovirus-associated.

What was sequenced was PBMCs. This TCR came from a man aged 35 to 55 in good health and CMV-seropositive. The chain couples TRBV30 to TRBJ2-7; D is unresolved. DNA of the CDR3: TGTGCCTGGAGCCAAGCGAGTGAGCAGTACTTC. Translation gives CAWSQASEQYF.